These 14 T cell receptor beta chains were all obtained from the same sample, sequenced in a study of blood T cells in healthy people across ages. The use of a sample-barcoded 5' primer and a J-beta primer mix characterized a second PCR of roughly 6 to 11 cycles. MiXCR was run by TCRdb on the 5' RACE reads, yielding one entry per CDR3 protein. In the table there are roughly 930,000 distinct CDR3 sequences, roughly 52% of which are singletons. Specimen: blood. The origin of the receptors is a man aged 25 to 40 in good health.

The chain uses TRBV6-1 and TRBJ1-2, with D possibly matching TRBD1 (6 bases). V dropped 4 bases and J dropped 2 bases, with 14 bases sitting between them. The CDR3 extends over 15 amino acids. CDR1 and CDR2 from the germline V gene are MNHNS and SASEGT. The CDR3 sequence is CASSAWTDLNYGYTF. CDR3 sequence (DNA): TGTGCCAGCAGTGCGTGGACAGATCTCAACTATGGCTACACCTTC.

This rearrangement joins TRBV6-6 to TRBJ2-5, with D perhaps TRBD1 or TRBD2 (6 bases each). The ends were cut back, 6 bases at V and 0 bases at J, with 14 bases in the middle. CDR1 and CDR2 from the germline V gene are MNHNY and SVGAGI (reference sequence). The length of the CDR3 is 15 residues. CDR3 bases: TGTGCCAGCAGGGCAGACAGGAGGGACCAAGAGACCCAGTACTTC. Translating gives CASRADRRDQETQYF.

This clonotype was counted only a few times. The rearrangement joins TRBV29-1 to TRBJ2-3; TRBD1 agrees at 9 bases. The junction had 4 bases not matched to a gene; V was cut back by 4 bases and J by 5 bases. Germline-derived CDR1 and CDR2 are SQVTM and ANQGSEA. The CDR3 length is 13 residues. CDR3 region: CSVAWTGVDTQYF. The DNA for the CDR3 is TGCAGCGTTGCCTGGACAGGGGTAGATACGCAGTATTTT.

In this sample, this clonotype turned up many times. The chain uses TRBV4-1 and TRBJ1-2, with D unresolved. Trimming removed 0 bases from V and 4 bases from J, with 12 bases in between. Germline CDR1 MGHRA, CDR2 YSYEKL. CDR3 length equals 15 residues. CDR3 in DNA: TGCGCCAGCAGCCAAGAGGGCACGAACCCCTATGGCTACACCTTC. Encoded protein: CASSQEGTNPYGYTF.

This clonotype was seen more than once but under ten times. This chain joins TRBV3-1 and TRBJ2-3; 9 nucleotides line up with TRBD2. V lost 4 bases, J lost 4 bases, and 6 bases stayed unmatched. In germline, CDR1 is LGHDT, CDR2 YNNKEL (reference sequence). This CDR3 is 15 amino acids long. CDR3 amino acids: CASSLQRTSADTQYF. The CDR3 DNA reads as TGTGCCAGCAGCCTGCAAAGGACTAGCGCAGATACGCAGTATTTT.

The chain's CDR3 is CASSLGSGGSSPYEQYF. CDR3 DNA: TGTGCCAGCAGTTTGGGTAGCGGGGGTTCCTCTCCCTACGAGCAGTACTTC. The genes are TRBV27 and TRBJ2-5, with 9 bases matching TRBD2. The end of the DNA is better explained by TRBJ2-7, so the J call may be wrong. Germline-derived CDR1 and CDR2 are MNHEY and SMNVEV (reference sequence). The CDR3 length is 17 residues.

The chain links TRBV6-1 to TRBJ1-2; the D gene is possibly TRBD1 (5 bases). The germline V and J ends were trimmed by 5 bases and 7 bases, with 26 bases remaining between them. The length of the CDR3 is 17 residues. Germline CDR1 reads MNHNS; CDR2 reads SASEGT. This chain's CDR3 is CASSPSGSTPGVRGYTF. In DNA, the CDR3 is TGTGCCAGCAGTCCTAGCGGTTCAACGCCGGGGGTTCGTGGCTACACCTTC.

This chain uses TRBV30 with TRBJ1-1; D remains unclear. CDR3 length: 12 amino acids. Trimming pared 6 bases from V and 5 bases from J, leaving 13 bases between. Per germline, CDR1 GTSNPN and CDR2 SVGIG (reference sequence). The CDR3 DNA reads TGTGCCTGCGGACGGCTGGAGACTGAAGCTTTCTTT. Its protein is CACGRLETEAFF.

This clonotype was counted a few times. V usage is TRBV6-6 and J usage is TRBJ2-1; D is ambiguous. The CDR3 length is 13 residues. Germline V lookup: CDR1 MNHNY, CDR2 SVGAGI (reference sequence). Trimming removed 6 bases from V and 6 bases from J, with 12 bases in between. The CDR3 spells CASSLVEPNEQFF. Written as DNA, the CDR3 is TGTGCCAGCAGCCTCGTAGAACCCAATGAGCAGTTCTTC.

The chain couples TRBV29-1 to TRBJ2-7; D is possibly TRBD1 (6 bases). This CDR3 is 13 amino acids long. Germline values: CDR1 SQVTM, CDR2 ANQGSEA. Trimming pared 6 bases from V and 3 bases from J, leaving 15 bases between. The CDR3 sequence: CSVITETGYEQYF. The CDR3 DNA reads TGCAGCGTAATAACCGAGACAGGCTACGAGCAGTACTTC.

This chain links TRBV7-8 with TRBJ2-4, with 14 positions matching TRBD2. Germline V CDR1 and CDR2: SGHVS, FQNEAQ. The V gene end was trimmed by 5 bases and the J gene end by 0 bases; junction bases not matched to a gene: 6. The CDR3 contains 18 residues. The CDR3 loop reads CASSDGTSGGLAKNIQYF. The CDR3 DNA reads TGTGCCAGCAGCGATGGGACTAGCGGGGGACTAGCCAAAAACATTCAGTACTTC.

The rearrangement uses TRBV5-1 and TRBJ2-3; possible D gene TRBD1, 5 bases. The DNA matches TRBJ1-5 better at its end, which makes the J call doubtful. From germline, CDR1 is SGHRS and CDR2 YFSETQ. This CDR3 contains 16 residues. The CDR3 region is CASSFGANSETDTQHF. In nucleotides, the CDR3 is TGCGCCAGCAGCTTCGGGGCCAATTCAGAAACAGATACGCAGCATTTT.

For the CDR3, the DNA is TGCAGTGCAGAGGACAGAGTCACAGATACGCAGTATTTT. It is translated as CSAEDRVTDTQYF. V usage is TRBV20-1 and J usage is TRBJ2-3, with TRBD1 as a possible D gene (6 bases). The CDR3 is 13 residues long. From germline, CDR1 is DFQATT and CDR2 SNEGSKA (reference sequence). Trimming stripped 6 bases from V and 2 bases from J, with 12 bases between.

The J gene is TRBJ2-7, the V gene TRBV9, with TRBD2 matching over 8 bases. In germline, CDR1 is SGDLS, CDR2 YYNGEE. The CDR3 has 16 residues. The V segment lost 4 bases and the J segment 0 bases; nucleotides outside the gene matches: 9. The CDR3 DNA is TGTGCCAGCAGCCTTGAAGCGGGGGCTGTCTCCTACGAGCAGTACTTC. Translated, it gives CASSLEAGAVSYEQYF.